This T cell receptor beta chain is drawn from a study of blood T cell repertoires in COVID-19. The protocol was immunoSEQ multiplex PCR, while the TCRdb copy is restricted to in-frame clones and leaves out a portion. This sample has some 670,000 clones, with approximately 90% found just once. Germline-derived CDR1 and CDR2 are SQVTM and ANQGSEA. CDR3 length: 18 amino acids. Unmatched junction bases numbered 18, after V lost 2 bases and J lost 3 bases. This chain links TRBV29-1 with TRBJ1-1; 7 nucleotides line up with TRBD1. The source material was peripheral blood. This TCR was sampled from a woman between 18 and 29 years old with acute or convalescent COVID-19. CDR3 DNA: TGCAGCGTTGAATTTCTTTTCGAGGGGGCGCGGAAGTACACTGAAGCTTTCTTT. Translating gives CSVEFLFEGARKYTEAFF. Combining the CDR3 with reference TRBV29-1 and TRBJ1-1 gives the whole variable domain SAVISQKPSRDICQRGTSLTIQCQVDSQVTMMFWYRQQPGQSLTLIATANQGSEATYESGFVIDKFPISRPNLTFSTLTVSNMSPEDSSIYLCSVEFLFEGARKYTEAFFGQGTRLTVV.